This TCR beta chain emerged from a study of blood T cell repertoires in COVID-19. Study-level information: COVID-19 samples, acute and convalescent, were from the United States, Italy and Spain.

Sequencing used immunoSEQ multiplex PCR; TCRdb keeps in-frame clones, though not all of them. Of about 240,000 clones detected, just under 85% appear once; the ten largest clones hold roughly a tenth. CDR1 GTSNPN and CDR2 SVGIG come from the germline V gene (reference sequence). This CDR3 has 12 residues. Trimming pared 2 bases from V and 5 bases from J, leaving 10 bases between. The sequenced material came from peripheral blood. This clonotype originated in a woman at least 80 years old with acute or convalescent COVID-19. The V call is TRBV30, the J call TRBJ2-7; D is perhaps TRBD1 (7 bases). In DNA, the CDR3 is TGTGCCTGGAGTCAGGGGGGCCACGAGCAGTACTTC. It translates to CAWSQGGHEQYF.